Shown below are 30 T cell receptor beta chains from a single sample sequenced in a study of cytomegalovirus exposure and HLA in healthy donors. Primers included in the PCR were 60 Vbeta and 13 Jbeta primers. TCRdb's copy holds only in-frame clones and misses some; the assay was immunoSEQ multiplex PCR. This table holds some 160,000 clones, more than 65% found once. Sequences were obtained from PBMCs. These receptor sequences come from a man over 45 in good health and CMV-seropositive.

The chain uses TRBV7-9 and TRBJ2-7, with D tentatively TRBD2 (6 bases). The germline V gene encodes CDR1 SEHNR and CDR2 FQNEAQ (reference sequence). This CDR3 has 15 residues. V lost 1 base and J 2 bases, leaving 12 bases between the germline ends. The DNA of the CDR3 is TGTGCCAGCAGCTTAGGGCCCGGGACTGCCTACGAGCAGTACTTC. Translation: CASSLGPGTAYEQYF.

The rearrangement joins TRBV27 to TRBJ1-1, with D unresolved. V dropped 3 bases and J dropped 3 bases, with 8 bases sitting between them. Germline V gives CDR1 MNHEY, CDR2 SMNVEV (reference sequence). The CDR3 spans 13 residues. CDR3 bases: TGTGCCAGCAGTTTCAGGCCCTACACTGAAGCTTTCTTT. This translates into CASSFRPYTEAFF.

This clone was observed once. The V gene is TRBV5-1, the J gene TRBJ1-1, with TRBD1 matching 10 bases. Trimming removed 3 bases from V and 4 bases from J; junction bases left unmatched: 6. CDR1 and CDR2 (germline): SGHRS, YFSETQ. The CDR3 sequence is 15 residues long. The CDR3 DNA reads as TGCGCCAGCAGCTCGGACAGGGGGGTTGGCACTGAAGCTTTCTTT. It specifies CASSSDRGVGTEAFF. The whole variable domain, remainder taken from reference TRBV5-1 and TRBJ1-1, is KAGVTQTPRYLIKTRGQQVTLSCSPISGHRSVSWYQQTPGQGLQFLFEYFSETQRNKGNFPGRFSGRQFSNSRSEMNVSTLELGDSALYLCASSSDRGVGTEAFFGQGTRLTVV.

The chain has TRBV27 and TRBJ2-7, with TRBD1 as a possible D gene (5 bases). The CDR3 runs 15 residues. V lost 6 bases, J lost 2 bases, and 17 bases lay in between. Germline CDR1 MNHEY, CDR2 SMNVEV (reference sequence). CDR3 region: CASSLQGILAYEQYF. CDR3 nucleotide sequence: TGTGCCAGCAGCCTCCAGGGTATCCTGGCCTACGAGCAGTACTTC.

The chain couples TRBV5-1 to TRBJ2-7; 11 bases agree with TRBD2. This CDR3 is 15 amino acids long. Germline V gene data show CDR1 as SGHRS and CDR2 as YFSETQ. V shed 5 bases, J shed 8 bases, and the junction held 12 bases outside the gene matches. CDR3 bases: TGCGCCAGCAGGTGGGCGACTAGCGGGATGGATCAGCAGTACTTC. Translated, it gives CASRWATSGMDQQYF.

The genes are TRBV9 and TRBJ2-7, with D perhaps matching TRBD2 (6 bases). This CDR3 comprises 14 residues. CDR1 SGDLS and CDR2 YYNGEE come from the germline V gene. V was pared by 0 bases and J by 4 bases, with 11 bases between. CDR3 nucleotides: TGTGCCAGCAGCGTAGCGGGAGAGGGGTACGAGCAGTACTTC. Its translation is CASSVAGEGYEQYF.

Only one count was recorded for this clone. The V call is TRBV11-2, the J call TRBJ1-1, with D tentatively TRBD1 (6 bases). The CDR3 has 17 residues. Germline V gives CDR1 SGHAT, CDR2 FQNNGV. Trimming left V 1 base short and J 1 base short, with 16 bases between. The CDR3 sequence: CASSLVPTGLGNTEAFF. The CDR3 bases are TGTGCCAGCAGCTTAGTTCCGACAGGCCTGGGGAACACTGAAGCTTTCTTT.

The chain employs TRBV27 and TRBJ1-2; possible D gene TRBD1, 6 bases. The CDR3 is 14 residues long. CDR1 and CDR2 from the germline V gene are MNHEY and SMNVEV (reference sequence). V was clipped by 3 bases and J by 3 bases, with 11 bases between them. Here the CDR3 DNA reads TGTGCCAGCAGTTTGCAGGGGCCCTACTATGGCTACACCTTC. Translation: CASSLQGPYYGYTF.

This clone was picked up a small number of times. This sequence joins TRBV7-2 and TRBJ2-5, with 10 bases aligning to TRBD1. Germline values: CDR1 SGHTA, CDR2 FQGNSA. The CDR3 is 14 amino acids. After removal of 5 bases from V and 2 bases from J, the junction contained 2 bases not matched to a gene. The CDR3 DNA sequence: TGTGCCAGCAGCCGGGACAGGGGACAAGAGACCCAGTACTTC. It specifies CASSRDRGQETQYF.

CDR3 region: CASTRGGGQETQYF. For the CDR3, the DNA is TGTGCCAGCACCAGAGGTGGGGGGCAAGAGACCCAGTACTTC. J is TRBJ2-5 and V is TRBV6-1; weak D call: TRBD2 (6 bases). CDR3 length equals 14 residues. V was shortened by 7 bases and J by 2 bases, with 14 bases between the two germline ends. The germline V gene encodes CDR1 MNHNS and CDR2 SASEGT.

The rearrangement links TRBV9 to TRBJ1-5; 10 bases line up with TRBD1. The CDR3 runs to 15 residues. Per the germline V gene, CDR1 is SGDLS and CDR2 is YYNGEE. J was trimmed by 5 bases and V by 3 bases; bases with no gene match: 5. The CDR3, as DNA: TGTGCCAGCAGCGGGGGACAGGGGAGCGATCAGCCCCAGCATTTT. Protein sequence: CASSGGQGSDQPQHF.

The chain combines TRBV28 with TRBJ2-7, with a weak D call TRBD2 (5 bases). This CDR3 is 12 amino acids long. Between the trimmed V and J ends, which lost 5 bases and 8 bases, there was a span of 13 bases. Germline CDR1 reads MDHEN; CDR2 reads SYDVKM. The DNA for the CDR3 is TGTGCCAGCAGTCGCCGGGATTTGAAGCAGTACTTC. Translation: CASSRRDLKQYF.

This clone was counted a single time. The chain uses TRBV27 and TRBJ2-1; 9 positions match TRBD2. The length of the CDR3 is 19 residues. From germline, CDR1 is MNHEY and CDR2 SMNVEV (reference sequence). Germline trimming cut 3 bases from V and 7 bases from J; bases unmatched to any gene: 19. CDR3 in amino acids: CASSLHSTLAGRTGNEQFF. The CDR3 nucleotides are TGTGCCAGCAGTTTGCACTCCACTCTAGCGGGAAGAACGGGGAATGAGCAGTTCTTC.

This clone was recorded once. The gene calls are TRBV4-1 and TRBJ2-2, with TRBD2 as a possible D gene (5 bases). Germline loops: CDR1 MGHRA, CDR2 YSYEKL. CDR3 length equals 16 residues. The germline V and J ends were trimmed by 4 bases and 0 bases, with 12 bases remaining between them. The CDR3 DNA reads as TGCGCCAGCAGCCTGAACACGGGATCGAACACCGGGGAGCTGTTTTTT. It is translated as CASSLNTGSNTGELFF.

This clone appeared once. This chain joins TRBV19 and TRBJ1-1; 7 bases map to TRBD1. The CDR3 contains 14 residues. The junction had 8 bases not matched to a gene; V was cut back by 9 bases and J by 1 base. CDR1 LNHDA and CDR2 SQIVND come from the germline V gene (reference sequence). The CDR3 sequence: CASRTPGGNTEAFF. The CDR3 DNA reads as TGTGCCAGCCGAACTCCAGGGGGGAACACTGAAGCTTTCTTT.

V usage is TRBV28 and J usage is TRBJ2-5; D possibly corresponds to TRBD2 (6 bases). The tail of the sequence fits TRBJ2-7 better, so the J call may be wrong. The CDR3 has 16 residues. CDR1 and CDR2 from the germline V gene are MDHEN and SYDVKM. CDR3 nucleotide sequence: TGTGCCAGCAGTTTCGGAGACGGGACTCCCAGGTACGAGCAGTACTTC. This sequence encodes CASSFGDGTPRYEQYF.

Here the CDR3 DNA reads TGCGCCAGCAGCTCAGGATCGGGGGGGCGGGAGACCCAGTACTTC. It encodes CASSSGSGGRETQYF. The chain couples TRBV5-1 to TRBJ2-5, with 8 bases fitting TRBD2. CDR1 and CDR2 (germline): SGHRS, YFSETQ. The CDR3 totals 15 residues. After removal of 3 bases from V and 5 bases from J, the junction contained 9 bases not matched to a gene.

V and J are TRBV5-4 and TRBJ2-3; 16 bases agree with TRBD2. CDR3 size: 20 residues. V lost 3 bases and J lost 1; bases outside the gene matches: 11. CDR1 is SGHNT and CDR2 is YYREEE in the germline V gene (reference sequence). The CDR3 DNA is TGTGCCAGCAGCTCGGGACCGGGACTAGCGGGGGGGCCGGGCACAGATACGCAGTATTTT. It translates to CASSSGPGLAGGPGTDTQYF.

This chain links TRBV10-3 with TRBJ1-2; the match to TRBD1 covers 8 bases. The trim removed 4 bases at V and 3 bases at J, leaving 4 bases unmatched. Germline values: CDR1 ENHRY, CDR2 SYGVKD. This CDR3 is 14 amino acids long. DNA of the CDR3: TGTGCCATCAGTGCGACACAGGGGGACTATGGCTACACCTTC. Its translation: CAISATQGDYGYTF.

The V gene is TRBV4-1, the J gene TRBJ1-2, with 9 bases aligning to TRBD1. The germline V gene has CDR1 MGHRA and CDR2 YSYEKL. CDR3 length: 17 amino acids. V trimming: 5 bases; J trimming: 5 bases; junction bases outside the gene matches: 15. The CDR3 loop reads CASSFRDREVGRYGYTF. CDR3 coding DNA: TGCGCCAGCAGCTTCCGGGACAGGGAAGTCGGTCGGTATGGCTACACCTTC.

The chain links TRBV6-5 to TRBJ2-7, with 8 bases matching TRBD1. This CDR3 has 14 amino acids. From germline, CDR1 is MNHEY and CDR2 SVGAGI. Losses at the gene ends were 7 bases for V and 5 bases for J; bases not matched to a gene: 10. CDR3: CASTRTGRGNEQYF. CDR3 nucleotide sequence: TGTGCCAGCACTCGGACAGGGCGAGGCAACGAGCAGTACTTC.

The chain uses TRBV9 and TRBJ2-7, with 8 bases that match TRBD1. Trimming cost V 4 bases and J 4 bases; bases outside gene matches: 10. The length of the CDR3 is 15 residues. CDR1 and CDR2 from the germline V gene are SGDLS and YYNGEE. The CDR3 sequence: CASSPRRTGFYEQYF. In DNA form, the CDR3 reads TGTGCCAGCAGCCCCAGACGGACAGGGTTTTACGAGCAGTACTTC.

The chain is built from TRBV5-1 and TRBJ2-1, with a tentative D call TRBD1 (5 bases). Germline V gene data show CDR1 as SGHRS and CDR2 as YFSETQ. The V end was cut by 4 bases, the J end by 6 bases, with 17 bases between. The CDR3 length is 15 residues. The CDR3 sequence: CASSLSQGSLNEQFF. As DNA, the CDR3 is TGCGCCAGCAGCCTATCGCAGGGTTCCCTCAATGAGCAGTTCTTC.

V and J are TRBV5-1 and TRBJ2-2; TRBD2 matches at 8 bases. The germline V gene encodes CDR1 SGHRS and CDR2 YFSETQ. Trimming took 0 bases from V and 1 from J; bases not matched to a gene: 2. The CDR3 is 16 residues long. The CDR3 DNA reads as TGCGCCAGCAGCTTGGGTGCGGGAGGGAACACCGGGGAGCTGTTTTTT. Protein product: CASSLGAGGNTGELFF.

This clone showed up just a few times. The CDR3 region has the DNA TGTGCCAGCAGCCAAGTCCAGGACACTGAAGCTTTCTTT. This sequence encodes CASSQVQDTEAFF. The chain joins TRBV4-2 to TRBJ1-1, with D unclear. The CDR3 spans 13 residues. The germline V gene encodes CDR1 LGHNA and CDR2 YNFKEQ. Trimming took 1 base from V and 3 from J, leaving 6 bases between them.

This chain uses TRBV5-1 with TRBJ2-3, with D hard to call. Germline lookup yields CDR1 SGHRS and CDR2 YFSETQ. Trimming removed 0 bases at V and 5 bases at J, with 7 bases between. This CDR3 is 13 amino acids long. The CDR3 region is CASSLDPRDTQYF. In nucleotides, the CDR3 is TGCGCCAGCAGCTTGGATCCCAGAGATACGCAGTATTTT.

V gene TRBV7-2 combines with J gene TRBJ1-3, with D possibly TRBD1 on 6 matching bases. V dropped 5 bases and J dropped 0 bases, with 11 bases sitting between them. Germline V lookup: CDR1 SGHTA, CDR2 FQGNSA. CDR3 length: 15 amino acids. For the CDR3, the DNA is TGTGCCAGCAGCGTGGGACACCTCTCTGGAAACACCATATATTTT. Translating gives CASSVGHLSGNTIYF.

This clone has more than one count but fewer than ten. The rearrangement uses TRBV5-1 and TRBJ1-1; 11 bases agree with TRBD1. Germline-derived CDR1 and CDR2 are SGHRS and YFSETQ. This CDR3 has 14 amino acids. The ends lost 3 bases at V and 5 bases at J; junction bases unmatched: 3. The CDR3 region is CASSSGTGGTEAFF. DNA for the CDR3: TGCGCCAGCAGCTCCGGGACAGGGGGGACTGAAGCTTTCTTT.

The DNA for the CDR3 is TGTGCCAGCAGCTTAGTTCCCCCTCTAGCGGGAGGGATAGCGCAGTATTTT. Its translation: CASSLVPPLAGGIAQYF. The chain uses TRBV7-2 and TRBJ2-3; 12 nucleotides match TRBD2. The J segment lost 10 bases and the V segment lost 1 base, leaving 12 bases of the junction unmatched. Germline values: CDR1 SGHTA, CDR2 FQGNSA. The CDR3 runs 17 residues.

The chain joins TRBV5-8 to TRBJ2-7, with D perhaps TRBD2 (5 bases). V was clipped by 2 bases and J by 5 bases, with 11 bases between them. The CDR3 spans 13 residues. Germline V lookup: CDR1 SGHTS, CDR2 YDEGEE. CDR3 amino acids: CASSLWGEHEQYF. The CDR3, as DNA: TGTGCCAGCAGCTTATGGGGAGAACACGAGCAGTACTTC.